This T cell receptor (beta chain) appears in the sequencing data of a study of tumor and adjacent non-tumor tissue in lung cancer (dated by TCRdb to the late 2010s). Broadly, across the study: The cohort included approximately 13 adenocarcinoma, a couple of squamous cell carcinoma and 1 small cell lung cancer patients. The 15 enrolled patients, of whom approximately 10 were men and 5 were women, were aged about 31 to 85 years and were diagnosed with TNM stage I to III disease. Sequencing generated a total of some 130 million productive TCRbeta reads, averaging roughly 4.3 million reads per sample. The study compared bulk TCRbeta repertoires from lung tumor tissue and matched distant non-tumor lung tissue of about 16 lung cancer patients. For each patient, one tumor sample and one normal lung sample were taken, giving about 31 paired specimens that underwent TCRbeta CDR3 sequencing. The research as a whole found: Neither the sequencing platform nor unique molecular identifiers are named or mentioned anywhere in the methods. Significantly higher TCR diversity was found in younger patients, and higher tumor TCR diversity was associated with shorter overall and disease-free survival. In normal lung, the top 100 clones accounted for a significantly larger cumulative share of the repertoire than in tumor tissue. With only approximately 15 patients in the cohort, the authors noted that larger samples and more detailed clinical data are needed. Tumor tissue showed significantly higher TCR diversity (inverse Simpson) than normal lung tissue, at around 460 vs 160 (P = 0.0075, Mann-Whitney U test). Because peripheral blood was not sequenced, blood TCRbeta repertoires in the lung cancer patients of the study were not examined.

About this clonotype itself: Its antigen remains unidentified. Within one base of it there is no much larger clone, and no base qualities were kept.

Receptor libraries were prepared by multiplex PCR. This sample was sequenced with an Illumina HiSeq 2500. TCRbeta libraries were constructed through three rounds of nested PCR with primers (Table S4) according to protocols modified from ARM-PCR. Before sequencing, PCR products of 200-500 bp were excised from the gel and purified with the QIAquick gel extraction kit. Per the source publication's procedure: Trimmomatic was used to clean the reads, FLASH was used to merge the reads into complete CDR3 sequences, and MiTCR was used to assign the reads to V(D)J germline segments. VDJtools was used to compute clonal diversity as the inverse Simpson's index. In-frame sequences lacking a premature stop codon were counted as productive reads. TCRdb reprocessed the public reads (quality trimming at Q25 with fastp, clone calling with MiXCR) and kept in-frame beta chains. A single entry per CDR3 protein holds the most common genes and DNA from its merged rows. V and J calls and clone size were set by TCRdb, not the authors. Present in this sample are around 75,000 distinct CDR3 sequences, approximately 68% of which were seen just once. The ten top clones hold about a quarter of the sample.

RNA was extracted from bulk unsorted tissue and checked for quality with a NanoDrop ND-1000 and an Agilent 2100. For the normal lung samples, distant non-tumor tissue was collected more than 3 cm away from the tumor edge. Donors were newly diagnosed lung cancer patients admitted for thoracic surgery in China between August and November 2014, without prior chemotherapy. Patients who had received previous radiotherapy or chemotherapy, or who had another concurrent cancer, were excluded from the study. Surgical tissue pieces of roughly 1-2.3 cm3 were preserved in RNAlater solution and stored at -80 °C until use. There are 15 amino acids in the CDR3, from cysteine to phenylalanine inclusive. Kept here is only the CDR3 DNA, which spans 45 bases and is read in frame from base 1. Germline trimming amounts to 5 bases on V and 4 bases on J, with 5 as the count of junction bases outside the gene matches. CDR1 and CDR2 are read off the germline V gene as SGHTA and FQGNSA.

Here the chain combines TRBV7-2 and TRBJ2-3; TRBD2 aligns with 11 central bases. Sequenced input: distant non-tumor lung tissue. The TCR originated in a woman in her 50s with non-small cell lung cancer. The CDR3 corresponds to CASSPYSGRADTQYF. In nucleotide form, the sequence is TGTGCCAGCAGCCCATATAGCGGGAGGGCAGATACGCAGTATTTT. The full variable domain, completed from the reference TRBV7-2 and TRBJ2-3 proteins outside the CDR3, reads GAGVSQSPSNKVTEKGKDVELRCDPISGHTALYWYRQSLGQGLEFLIYFQGNSAPDKSGLPSDRFSAERTGGSVSTLTIQRTQQEDSAVYLCASSPYSGRADTQYFGPGTRLTVL.